The 5 T cell receptor beta chains below come from one sample, sequenced in a study of blood T cell repertoires in COVID-19. TCRdb's table, derived via immunoSEQ multiplex PCR, lists solely in-frame clones and lacks some. The sample shows 70,000 to 85,000 clones, about nine tenths of them seen only once. Sequencing used peripheral blood. Source of these receptors: a woman aged 60-75 years with acute or convalescent COVID-19.

V usage is TRBV28 and J usage is TRBJ1-4; TRBD1 might be the D (5 bases). Trimming pared 6 bases from V and 0 bases from J, leaving 11 bases between. This CDR3 has 15 residues. The germline CDR1 and CDR2 sequences are MDHEN and SYDVKM. The CDR3 sequence is CASRDSSSTNEKLFF. In DNA form, the CDR3 reads TGTGCCAGCAGAGACAGCTCCTCAACTAATGAAAAACTGTTTTTT.

The rearrangement joins TRBV29-1 to TRBJ2-3; D ambiguous. CDR1 and CDR2 from the germline V gene are SQVTM and ANQGSEA. V dropped 2 bases and J dropped 6 bases, with 12 bases sitting between them. The CDR3 sequence is 13 residues long. The CDR3 DNA reads as TGCAGCGTTGAAACCAGCGCTGGGGATACGCAGTATTTT. Amino acid sequence: CSVETSAGDTQYF.

V and J are TRBV7-2 and TRBJ2-3; possibly TRBD2 for D (5 bases). The V gene lost 3 bases and the J gene lost 2 bases, with 9 bases spanning the gap. CDR3 length: 14 amino acids. Germline CDR1 SGHTA, CDR2 FQGNSA. CDR3 sequence: CASSFSGLTDTQYF. The CDR3 region has the DNA TGTGCCAGCAGCTTTTCAGGACTCACAGATACGCAGTATTTT. Full variable domain (rest looked up from reference TRBV7-2 and TRBJ2-3): GAGVSQSPSNKVTEKGKDVELRCDPISGHTALYWYRQSLGQGLEFLIYFQGNSAPDKSGLPSDRFSAERTGGSVSTLTIQRTQQEDSAVYLCASSFSGLTDTQYFGPGTRLTVL.

The chain recombines TRBV7-2 with TRBJ2-7, with D unresolved. The CDR3 runs 14 residues. Germline assignment: CDR1 SGHTA and CDR2 FQGNSA. The V gene lost 3 bases and the J gene lost 1 base, with 10 bases spanning the gap. The chain's CDR3 is CASSFPSSSYEQYF. The CDR3 DNA reads as TGTGCCAGCAGCTTTCCAAGTAGTTCCTACGAGCAGTACTTC.

The gene calls are TRBV7-9 and TRBJ1-1; D is uncertain. CDR1 is SEHNR and CDR2 is FQNEAQ in the germline V gene (reference sequence). Between the trimmed V and J ends, which lost 2 bases and 11 bases, there was a span of 12 bases. The length of the CDR3 is 12 residues. The CDR3 DNA reads as TGTGCCAGCAGCTTAAGGGAGGTGCGCGCTTTCTTT. It specifies CASSLREVRAFF.